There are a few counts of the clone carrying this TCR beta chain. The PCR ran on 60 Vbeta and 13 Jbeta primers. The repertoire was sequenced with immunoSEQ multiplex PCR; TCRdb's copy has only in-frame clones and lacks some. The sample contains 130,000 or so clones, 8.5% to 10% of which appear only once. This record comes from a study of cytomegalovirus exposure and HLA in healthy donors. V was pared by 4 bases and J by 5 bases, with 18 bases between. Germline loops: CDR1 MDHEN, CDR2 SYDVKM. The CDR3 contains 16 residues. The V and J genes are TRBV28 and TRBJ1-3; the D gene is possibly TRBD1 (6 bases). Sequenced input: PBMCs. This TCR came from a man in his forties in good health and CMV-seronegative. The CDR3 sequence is CASSSPPAGVRNTIYF. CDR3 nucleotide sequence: TGTGCCAGCAGTTCCCCCCCCGCAGGGGTTAGAAACACCATATATTTT.